The source of this TCR beta chain is a study of cytomegalovirus exposure and HLA in healthy donors. Use of 60 Vbeta and 13 Jbeta primers characterized the PCR. Repertoires were generated with immunoSEQ multiplex PCR, while TCRdb's copy carries only in-frame clones and drops some. Seen in this sample are 140,000 to 150,000 clones; the ten most common clones hold around 0.96%. The germline CDR1 and CDR2 sequences are SGHAT and FQNNGV. V was pared by 5 bases and J by 2 bases, with 20 bases of the junction left unmatched. There are 19 residues in the CDR3. Study observations and caveats: Among TCR beta chains, those listed as cytomegalovirus-associated numbered some 170. An analysis that was carried out later associated approximately 17,000 TCR beta sequences with HLA alleles at 0.05 false discovery rate. An observed cluster of highly shared sequence variants was recorded as a likely sequencing artifact.

Regarding this clone: Antigen unknown.

This sequence originates from a male donor in good health and CMV-seronegative. What was sequenced was PBMCs. The chain couples TRBV11-2 to TRBJ2-7, with TRBD1 identical over 8 bases. The CDR3 loop is CASSQQPPEGQAITYEQYF. CDR3 nucleotide sequence: TGTGCCAGCAGCCAACAACCACCCGAGGGACAGGCCATCACCTACGAGCAGTACTTC.